The sequence of this T cell receptor (beta chain) was determined in a study of blood T cell repertoires in COVID-19. Turning to the study itself: Acute and convalescent COVID-19 specimens originated in the United States, Italy and Spain. T cells, B-cell-depleted T cells, or PBMCs supplied cDNA or gDNA.

Germline CDR1 is SNHLY and CDR2 is FYNNEI. This CDR3 is 14 amino acids long. V was clipped by 6 bases and J by 4 bases; unmatched bases: 6. Original processing methods: Reference gene primer amplification gave estimated nucleated cell counts. Profiled with immunoSEQ multiplex PCR; TCRdb holds only in-frame clones, not every one. The DNA gave D and trimming, while V, J and clone size come from that table. The sample has 250,000 or so clones, about four fifths seen once. The sequencing input was peripheral blood. The sequence derives from a woman aged 40 to 50 who had recovered from COVID-19. The V gene is TRBV2, the J gene TRBJ1-1; 9 nucleotides line up with TRBD1. The CDR3 DNA is TGTGCCAGCAGCCCCGAGACAGGGGGCACTGAAGCTTTCTTT. Translated, it gives CASSPETGGTEAFF.